The 17 T cell receptor beta chains below were found in one sample sequenced in a study of CD8+ T cells in alopecia areata. Treatment meaning: oral pan-JAK inhibitor, 5-10 mg twice daily. cDNA serving as the sequencing template came from extracted, reverse transcribed RNA. Assay used: immunoSEQ multiplex PCR; TCRdb lists only in-frame clones, some missing. The repertoire consists of 180,000 or so clones, with roughly 53% occurring once and the leading ten covering 10% to 13%. The specimen was CD8+ T cells sorted from blood, collected at week 24, from a patient treated with tofacitinib. These receptors were collected from a human donor with alopecia areata.

The chain joins TRBV19 to TRBJ2-2; D might be TRBD2 (6 bases). Per germline, CDR1 LNHDA and CDR2 SQIVND (reference sequence). There are 14 residues in the CDR3. V was clipped by 6 bases and J by 3 bases, with 11 bases between them. The CDR3 region has the DNA TGTGCCAGTAGCCGGGACTCATACACCGGGGAGCTGTTTTTT. Its protein is CASSRDSYTGELFF. Looking up the rest from reference TRBV19 and TRBJ2-2 gives the full variable domain: DGGITQSPKYLFRKEGQNVTLSCEQNLNHDAMYWYRQDPGQGLRLIYYSQIVNDFQKGDIAEGYSVSREKKESFPLTVTSAQKNPTAFYLCASSRDSYTGELFFGEGSRLTVL.

V usage is TRBV10-2 and J usage is TRBJ2-7; weak D call: TRBD1 (6 bases). This CDR3 contains 14 residues. CDR1 WSHSY and CDR2 SAAADI come from the germline V gene. Trimming removed 3 bases at V and 3 bases at J, with 12 bases between. The CDR3 DNA reads TGCGCCAGCAGTGACCCACTGGACAGCTACGAGCAGTACTTC. Its protein product is CASSDPLDSYEQYF.

This clone was counted between two and nine times. This CDR3 reads CASSIGPQVEAFF. The CDR3 bases are TGTGCCAGTAGTATCGGTCCCCAGGTGGAGGCTTTCTTT. The chain recombines TRBV19 with TRBJ1-1; no reliable D call. Trimming shortened V by 3 bases and J by 11 bases, and 16 bases separated the two germline ends. The V gene's germline CDR1 is LNHDA and CDR2 SQIVND (reference sequence). The CDR3 sequence is 13 residues long.

This clone has just a few counts. The chain has TRBV7-9 and TRBJ2-1; no clear D gene. The V gene lost 5 bases and the J gene lost 6 bases, with 20 bases spanning the gap. CDR1 SEHNR and CDR2 FQNEAQ come from the germline V gene (reference sequence). CDR3 length: 16 residues. The CDR3 DNA sequence: TGTGCCAGCAGCCTATGGTGGGCTAGATGTTGCAATGAGCAGTTCTTC. This sequence encodes CASSLWWARCCNEQFF.

V gene TRBV10-3 combines with J gene TRBJ2-5; 10 bases fit TRBD2. The V segment lost 6 bases and the J segment 5 bases; nucleotides outside the gene matches: 9. Germline V CDR1 and CDR2: ENHRY, SYGVKD. This CDR3 has 15 residues. This CDR3 reads CAISDIAGGRETQYF. In nucleotides, the CDR3 is TGTGCCATCAGCGACATAGCGGGGGGTAGGGAGACCCAGTACTTC.

The CDR3 DNA is TGTGCCAGCAGTGATCAGACTAGCGGAACCTCCTACAATGAGCAGTTCTTC. This codes for CASSDQTSGTSYNEQFF. The chain uses TRBV2 and TRBJ2-1; 9 bases agree with TRBD2. The CDR3 is 17 residues long. Trimming removed 3 bases from V and 0 bases from J; junction bases left unmatched: 6. CDR1 and CDR2 from the germline V gene are SNHLY and FYNNEI.

This clone was seen more than once but under ten times. The rearrangement links TRBV5-1 to TRBJ2-1; a possible D gene is TRBD1 (6 bases). CDR3 length: 11 residues. Trimming shortened V by 2 bases and J by 10 bases, and 7 bases separated the two germline ends. Germline values: CDR1 SGHRS, CDR2 YFSETQ. The CDR3 nucleotides read TGCGCCAGCAGCTTAGGACAGGAGCAGTTCTTC. This sequence encodes CASSLGQEQFF.

The V and J genes are TRBV7-9 and TRBJ2-7; 9 nucleotides align to TRBD1. The trim removed 11 bases at V and 0 bases at J, leaving 5 bases unmatched. The CDR3 is 13 amino acids. Germline CDR1 is SEHNR and CDR2 is FQNEAQ (reference sequence). The CDR3 reads CASLGQGSYEQYF. CDR3 DNA sequence: TGTGCCTCCCTGGGACAGGGCTCCTACGAGCAGTACTTC.

The chain joins TRBV6-4 to TRBJ1-6; 11 bases are shared with TRBD1. V trimming: 5 bases; J trimming: 10 bases; junction bases outside the gene matches: 4. The CDR3 is 14 amino acids. Looked up from germline, CDR1 is MRHNA and CDR2 is SNTAGT. The CDR3 bases are TGTGCCAGCAGTCCCGGGACAGGGGGATCACCCCTCCACTTT. This codes for CASSPGTGGSPLHF.

The chain uses TRBV30 and TRBJ2-7; the D gene is possibly TRBD1 (5 bases). Between the trimmed V and J ends, which lost 0 bases and 0 bases, there was a span of 15 bases. The CDR3 is made up of 16 amino acids. The V gene's germline CDR1 is GTSNPN and CDR2 SVGIG (reference sequence). The CDR3 DNA is TGTGCCTGGAGTGTTTCGGCAGGGATTCTCTCCTACGAGCAGTACTTC. Translating gives CAWSVSAGILSYEQYF.

The gene calls are TRBV4-3 and TRBJ1-6; 8 bases agree with TRBD1. Germline V CDR1 and CDR2: LGHNA, YSLEER. J gave up 16 bases and V 1 base, and 6 bases lay outside the gene matches. The CDR3 sequence is 13 residues long. The CDR3 DNA sequence: TGCGCCAGCAGCCAAGGGACAGGGTACGATCTCCACTTT. It codes for CASSQGTGYDLHF.

The sample holds one count of this clone. The chain links TRBV7-9 to TRBJ2-2, with D hard to call. V dropped 1 base and J dropped 7 bases, with 13 bases sitting between them. The CDR3 consists of 15 residues. The germline V gene encodes CDR1 SEHNR and CDR2 FQNEAQ (reference sequence). CDR3 bases: TGTGCCAGCAGCTTAGGTTCTTCGCTTATCGGGGAGCTGTTTTTT. It encodes CASSLGSSLIGELFF.

CDR3 in DNA: TGTGCCAGCAGTGAAGGACTAGCGGGGAGCACAGATACGCAGTATTTT. This sequence encodes CASSEGLAGSTDTQYF. J is TRBJ2-3 and V is TRBV2; TRBD2 aligns across 11 bases. CDR3 length: 16 amino acids. Germline V gives CDR1 SNHLY, CDR2 FYNNEI. V lost 1 base and J lost 0; bases outside the gene matches: 0.

The V gene is TRBV5-6, the J gene TRBJ1-2; D call uncertain. V was shortened by 0 bases and J by 4 bases, with 7 bases between the two germline ends. Germline V gene data show CDR1 as SGHDT and CDR2 as YYEEEE. The CDR3 covers 13 residues. The CDR3 DNA reads TGTGCCAGCAGCTTGGAGGGCGGCTATGGCTACACCTTC. It encodes CASSLEGGYGYTF.

The rearrangement joins TRBV5-6 to TRBJ2-1, with 8 bases lining up with TRBD2. This CDR3 has 12 residues. V dropped 1 base and J dropped 9; count of bases not matched to a gene: 0. Germline V gives CDR1 SGHDT, CDR2 YYEEEE. CDR3 amino acids: CASSLTSGEQFF. The CDR3 DNA is TGTGCCAGCAGCTTGACTAGCGGTGAGCAGTTCTTC.

The chain employs TRBV7-9 and TRBJ1-1, with TRBD1 matching over 7 bases. The germline V gene has CDR1 SEHNR and CDR2 FQNEAQ (reference sequence). The V gene end was trimmed by 5 bases and the J gene end by 0 bases; junction bases not matched to a gene: 6. This CDR3 has 15 amino acids. The CDR3 DNA sequence: TGTGCCAGCAGCCACATGACAGGGATGAACACTGAAGCTTTCTTT. It translates to CASSHMTGMNTEAFF.

This clone showed up just a few times. The identical CDR3 is also encoded by other nucleotide sequences in the sample. The chain uses TRBV5-6 and TRBJ2-1; D is uncertain. The CDR3 has 11 amino acids. The V and J ends lost 2 bases and 6 bases respectively, with 3 bases between them. CDR1 and CDR2 (germline): SGHDT, YYEEEE. The CDR3 sequence is CASSLGNEQFF. CDR3 DNA sequence: TGTGCCAGCAGCTTAGGCAATGAGCAGTTCTTC.